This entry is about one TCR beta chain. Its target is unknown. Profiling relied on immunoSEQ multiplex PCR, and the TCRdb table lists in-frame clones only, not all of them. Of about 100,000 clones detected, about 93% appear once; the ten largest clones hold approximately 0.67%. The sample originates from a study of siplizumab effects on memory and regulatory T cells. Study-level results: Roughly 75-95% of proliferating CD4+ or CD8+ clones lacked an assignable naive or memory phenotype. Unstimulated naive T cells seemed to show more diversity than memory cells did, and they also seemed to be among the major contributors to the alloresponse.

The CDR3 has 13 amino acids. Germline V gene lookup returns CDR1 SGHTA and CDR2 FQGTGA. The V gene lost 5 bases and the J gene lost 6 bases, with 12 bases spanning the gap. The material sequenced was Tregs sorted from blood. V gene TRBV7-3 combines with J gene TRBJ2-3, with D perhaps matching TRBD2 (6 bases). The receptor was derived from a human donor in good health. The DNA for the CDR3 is TGTGCCAGCAGCACAATAGCGGAGGATACGCAGTATTTT. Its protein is CASSTIAEDTQYF.